The T cell receptor beta chain under discussion was sequenced for a study of cytomegalovirus exposure and HLA in healthy donors. Concerning this clone itself: Its antigen is currently unknown.

Vbeta (60) and Jbeta (13) primers were used in the PCR. TCRdb keeps only in-frame clones here, not all; method: immunoSEQ multiplex PCR. There are 150,000 to 200,000 clones in the sample; about three quarters occur only once, and nearly 6.5% lies in the top ten. Overall study findings and caveats: Association of a missense DCLRE1C variant with TCR beta V- and J-gene trimming was reported in a later analysis. Most TCRs appeared rarely, but some public TCRs recurred in many donors.

Looked up from germline, CDR1 is SGHVS and CDR2 is FQNEAQ. The V end was cut by 5 bases, the J end by 6 bases, with 16 bases between. The CDR3 spans 15 residues. The TCR was taken from a man aged 40-55 years in good health and CMV-seropositive. The chain combines TRBV7-8 with TRBJ2-2, with D unresolved. The sequencing sample was made of PBMCs. The CDR3 DNA is TGTGCCAGCAGCCCCTCACGAGCCCCCGCCGGGGAGCTGTTTTTT. Residues: CASSPSRAPAGELFF.